This T cell receptor beta chain came from a study of human T cells and chemical hapten exposure. Many counts were recorded for this clonotype. The antigen is not known. Trimming removed 5 bases from V and 7 bases from J, with 12 bases in between. Germline V CDR1 and CDR2: SGHTA, FQGNSA. This CDR3 region has 13 residues. The time point is: pre-sensitization, week 0. Treatment meaning: therapeutic diphenylcyclopropenone sensitization with weekly scalp DPC. Blood collection happened ahead of applying each patch test. The library labeled individual cDNA molecules by adding unique molecular identifiers to them. TCRdb re-called the RACE reads with MiXCR, one entry per CDR3 protein. The sample comprises under 70,000 distinct CDR3 sequences, about 11% of which are singletons, and 3.5% to 4.5% rests with the top ten. Study observations and caveats: TCRs exceeding a frequency of 1 in 1000 stayed unchanged under DPC sensitization.

This clonotype was obtained from a woman aged 40-49 years with alopecia areata. Some clones in this sample may be carry-over from other donors' samples. The chain has TRBV7-2 and TRBJ2-1; tentatively, D is TRBD2 (6 bases). This specimen consisted of whole blood, obtained in connection with sensitization to the hapten diphenylcyclopropenone (DPC). The chain's CDR3 is CASSPPGLNEQFF. The CDR3 DNA is TGTGCCAGCAGCCCTCCGGGACTGAATGAGCAGTTCTTC.